Each of the 17 T cell receptor beta chains below was sequenced from the same sample in a study of T cells in Graves' hyperthyroidism and ophthalmopathy. Researchers amplified the TCR beta CDR3 regions from RNA transcripts. RT-PCR in the first round (using the HTBI primer set) targeted the TCR CDR3. TCRdb reanalysed the multiplex PCR reads using MiXCR and keeps one entry per CDR3 protein. The data contain 500,000 or so distinct CDR3 sequences, roughly 15% of them singletons. The sample was blood. The source of these receptors is a woman aged 18-29 years with Graves' ophthalmopathy.

This clonotype has just a few counts. This chain uses TRBV5-4 with TRBJ2-3; unclear D gene. The germline V gene has CDR1 SGHNT and CDR2 YYREEE (reference sequence). CDR3 length: 12 residues. V lost 2 bases and J lost 5, with 6 bases in between. DNA of the CDR3: TGTGCCAGCAGCTTTTTTGGAGATACGCAGTATTTT. As protein: CASSFFGDTQYF.

This clonotype was detected many times. The chain joins TRBV30 to TRBJ2-5, with 7 bases matching TRBD2. Germline CDR1 and CDR2: GTSNPN and SVGIG (reference sequence). V lost 3 bases and J lost 10; bases outside the gene matches: 5. The CDR3 runs to 11 residues. CDR3 in DNA: TGTGCCTGGAGCACAACTAGCGACCAGTACTTC. Translating it yields CAWSTTSDQYF.

This clonotype has a handful of counts. The chain recombines TRBV20-1 with TRBJ2-7; D may be TRBD1 (5 bases). In germline, CDR1 is DFQATT, CDR2 SNEGSKA (reference sequence). The length of the CDR3 is 12 residues. V gave up 4 bases and J gave up 4 bases, with 11 bases separating them. The CDR3 protein is CSATQTAYEQYF. Here the CDR3 DNA reads TGCAGTGCTACCCAGACAGCATACGAGCAGTACTTC.

This clonotype was seen a handful of times. The genes are TRBV20-1 and TRBJ2-5; no reliable D call. V lost 0 bases and J 1 base, leaving 12 bases between the germline ends. The CDR3 runs to 15 residues. Germline CDR1 reads DFQATT; CDR2 reads SNEGSKA (reference sequence). The CDR3: CSAREPASAQETQYF. CDR3 nucleotides: TGCAGTGCTAGAGAACCCGCCAGCGCCCAAGAGACCCAGTACTTC.

The table lists this clonotype with many counts. The chain is built from TRBV28 and TRBJ1-2, with 7 bases aligning to TRBD1. Losses at the gene ends were 8 bases for V and 3 bases for J; bases not matched to a gene: 12. The CDR3 contains 15 residues. Germline CDR1 is MDHEN and CDR2 is SYDVKM. CDR3 amino acids: CASVMAGQPYYGYTF. The CDR3 DNA reads TGTGCCAGCGTAATGGCGGGACAGCCTTACTATGGCTACACCTTC.

The chain links TRBV6-1 to TRBJ1-2, with a tentative D call TRBD1 (6 bases). Germline V gene data show CDR1 as MNHNS and CDR2 as SASEGT. Trimming cost V 7 bases and J 4 bases, with 16 bases left between them. This CDR3 spans 14 amino acids. The CDR3 bases are TGTGCCAGCACCTTCGGGGGGCCGAGCTATGGCTACACCTTC. Encoded protein: CASTFGGPSYGYTF.

This chain connects TRBV7-2 to TRBJ1-1; 8 bases align to TRBD1. Per germline, CDR1 SGHTA and CDR2 FQGNSA. The CDR3 covers 12 residues. Trimming took 9 bases from V and 8 from J; bases not matched to a gene: 8. CDR3 sequence reads: CASSRRDREAFF. The CDR3 region has the DNA TGTGCCAGTAGTAGAAGGGACAGGGAAGCTTTCTTT.

This clonotype showed up many times. The chain employs TRBV6-1 and TRBJ1-1; D may be TRBD1 (6 bases). Germline V lookup: CDR1 MNHNS, CDR2 SASEGT. CDR3 length: 16 residues. Deletions cut 5 bases from V and 0 bases from J, with 16 bases between. Here the CDR3 DNA reads TGTGCCAGCAGTTACCCACCGGGACATATGAACACTGAAGCTTTCTTT. It encodes CASSYPPGHMNTEAFF.

This chain uses TRBV20-1 with TRBJ2-4; D ambiguous. The CDR3 is 14 amino acids. Between the trimmed V and J ends, which lost 0 bases and 7 bases, there was a span of 13 bases. Germline V gives CDR1 DFQATT, CDR2 SNEGSKA (reference sequence). Here the CDR3 reads CSARDRASRNIQYF. CDR3 DNA sequence: TGCAGTGCTAGAGATAGGGCGAGCAGGAACATTCAGTACTTC.

The J gene is TRBJ2-1, the V gene TRBV15; D assignment may be TRBD1 or TRBD2 (5 bases each). V was trimmed by 0 bases and J by 12 bases, leaving 15 bases between them. The CDR3 is 14 amino acids. Germline CDR1 is LNHNV and CDR2 is YYDKDF (reference sequence). The CDR3: CATSREGRTGGQFF. CDR3 DNA: TGTGCCACCAGCAGAGAGGGCCGGACTGGGGGGCAGTTCTTC.

This clonotype was seen at least ten times. The J gene is TRBJ2-6, the V gene TRBV6-2 or TRBV6-3, with D perhaps being TRBD1 or TRBD2 (5 bases each). The CDR3 is 16 residues long. The V end lost 6 bases, the J end lost 2 bases, and 14 bases lay between the germline ends. The V gene's germline CDR1 is MNHEY and CDR2 SVGEGT. The CDR3 nucleotides are TGTGCCAGCAGCCCCTCTGGGGGAGCTGGGGCCAACGTCCTGACTTTC. It is translated as CASSPSGGAGANVLTF.

Concerning this clonotype: One end of the junction is discordant with germline, which a read error may explain. V is TRBV27 and J is TRBJ2-7; D ambiguous. The CDR3 is made up of 14 amino acids. CDR1 is MNHEY, CDR2 SMNVEV, per germline (reference sequence). The CDR3 DNA reads TGTGCCAGCAGTTTAGGGTCCGCTGCCTACGAGCGGTACTTC. Translation: CASSLGSAAYERYF.

This sequence joins TRBV5-6 and TRBJ1-6; 10 positions match TRBD1. This CDR3 spans 14 amino acids. Germline assignment: CDR1 SGHDT and CDR2 YYEEEE. The V and J ends lost 0 bases and 12 bases, in that order; junction bases with no gene match: 3. The CDR3 sequence is CASSLVTGGEPLHF. The CDR3 nucleotides read TGTGCCAGCAGCTTGGTGACAGGGGGCGAACCCCTCCACTTT.

This clonotype was detected ten times or more. This chain connects TRBV13 to TRBJ1-2, with 11 bases matching TRBD1. The germline CDR1 and CDR2 sequences are PRHDT and FYEKMQ (reference sequence). V lost 6 bases to trimming and J lost 4 bases; unmatched junction nucleotides: 10. The CDR3 has 16 residues. The CDR3 loop is CASSFGGQGDSYGYTF. The DNA of the CDR3 is TGTGCCAGCAGTTTCGGGGGACAGGGGGACTCCTATGGCTACACCTTC.

For this clonotype: A clone one base away is much larger, so this may be a read error. V is TRBV27 and J is TRBJ1-2; no clear D. The CDR3 covers 13 residues. V lost 6 bases and J 8 bases, leaving 16 bases between the germline ends. Germline V CDR1 and CDR2: MNHEY, SMNVEV (reference sequence). The CDR3 here is CASRFDFTEGYTF. The CDR3 bases are TGTGCCAGCAGGTTCGATTTTACGGAGGGCTACACCTTC.

This clonotype was seen at least ten times. This chain uses TRBV13 with TRBJ2-7; the match to TRBD2 covers 13 bases. Trimming took 4 bases from V and 0 from J; bases not matched to a gene: 15. This CDR3 comprises 20 residues. Germline V gene lookup returns CDR1 PRHDT and CDR2 FYEKMQ (reference sequence). In nucleotides, the CDR3 is TGTGCCAGCAGCTCCCGCCCCACGACTAGCGGGAGGCCCAGCTCCTACGAGCAGTACTTC. Protein sequence: CASSSRPTTSGRPSSYEQYF.

This clonotype was seen repeatedly, ten times or more. This sequence joins TRBV18 and TRBJ1-2; a possible D gene is TRBD1 (6 bases). Deletions cut 4 bases from V and 0 bases from J, with 6 bases between. The CDR3 is made up of 13 amino acids. Germline V CDR1 and CDR2: KGHSH, LQKENI. The CDR3 DNA reads as TGTGCCAGCTCACGACAGGCTAACTATGGCTACACCTTC. Translated: CASSRQANYGYTF.